The rows below give T cell receptor beta chains drawn from one sample of a study of identical twins' blood T cells. TCRdb itself ran the 5' RACE reads through MiXCR, one entry per CDR3 protein. The data contain about 370,000 distinct CDR3 sequences, about 28% of them singletons. Sequenced material: PBMCs. These receptors all stem from a woman aged 18-49 years in good health. CDR3s include the opening cysteine and the closing phenylalanine or tryptophan. D genes are given only for firm matches. Expanded clones get a size class; other rows say once, few or many, or leave the size out.

j_call | clone_size | d_call | v_call | cdr3_aa | cdr3_nt
TRBJ1-1 | . | . | TRBV4-3 | CASSQEWNRAGTEAFF | TGCGCCAGCAGCCAAGAGTGGAACAGGGCGGGGACTGAAGCTTTCTTT
TRBJ1-1 | few | . | TRBV5-1 | CASSLGLEAEAFF | TGCGCCAGCAGCTTGGGGCTCGAGGCTGAAGCTTTCTTT
TRBJ1-6 | . | TRBD1 | TRBV20-1 | CSATSRGGMNSPLHF | TGCAGTGCAACGTCCAGGGGGGGAATGAATTCACCCCTCCACTTT
TRBJ1-2 | . | . | TRBV7-2 | CASSLKGADYGYTF | TGTGCCAGCAGCCTAAAAGGAGCCGACTATGGCTACACCTTC
TRBJ1-1 | . | . | TRBV6-1 | CASSELGWERAFF | TGTGCCAGCAGTGAACTAGGGTGGGAGAGGGCTTTCTTT
TRBJ1-2 | . | . | TRBV29-1 | CSVEGQRGGYFYGYTF | TGCAGCGTTGAAGGACAAAGGGGGGGATACTTCTATGGCTACACCTTC
TRBJ2-2 | many | . | TRBV2 | CASSRNTGELFF | TGCGCCAGCAGCCGGAACACCGGGGAGCTGTTTTTT
TRBJ2-2 | . | . | TRBV4-1 | CASSQEGTKLGELFF | TGCGCCAGCAGCCAAGAAGGAACTAAGTTGGGGGAGCTGTTTTTT
TRBJ1-1 | many | TRBD1 | TRBV3-1 | CASSHPTGSEAFF | TGTGCCAGCAGCCATCCGACAGGGTCTGAAGCTTTCTTT
TRBJ2-1 | . | . | TRBV12-3/TRBV12-4 | CASSLIRNEQFF | TGTGCCAGCAGTTTAATACGGAATGAGCAGTTCTTC
TRBJ1-1 | . | TRBD1 | TRBV2 | CASSEKGTGPTEAFF | TGTGCCAGCAGTGAAAAAGGGACAGGCCCCACTGAAGCTTTCTTT
TRBJ1-2 | . | TRBD1 | TRBV9 | CASTQTGANYGYTF | TGTGCCAGCACCCAGACAGGGGCTAACTATGGCTACACCTTC
TRBJ1-5 | few | . | TRBV12-3/TRBV12-4 | CASSLVSGISNQPQHF | TGTGCCAGCAGTTTAGTCTCCGGGATTAGCAATCAGCCCCAGCATTTT
TRBJ2-2 | once | . | TRBV6-4 | CASSDEQGPGELFF | TGTGCCAGCAGTGACGAACAGGGCCCTGGGGAGCTGTTTTTT
TRBJ1-2 | few | . | TRBV5-1 | CASSLRQDYGYTF | TGCGCCAGCAGCTTGCGCCAGGACTATGGCTACACCTTC
TRBJ2-4 | many | . | TRBV14 | CASSQVGSAKNIQYF | TGTGCCAGCAGCCAAGTGGGTTCAGCGAAAAACATTCAGTACTTC
TRBJ2-7 | . | TRBD2 | TRBV11-2 | CASSLGLAATYEQHF | TGTGCCAGCAGCTTAGGACTAGCGGCAACCTACGAGCAGCACTTC
TRBJ1-5 | . | . | TRBV23-1 | CASSQFRVAQHF | TGCGCCAGCAGTCAATTCAGGGTAGCCCAGCATTTT
TRBJ2-2 | few | . | TRBV6-5 | CASSYSNPGNTGELFF | TGTGCCAGCAGTTACTCGAATCCGGGGAACACCGGGGAGCTGTTTTTT
TRBJ2-1 | few | . | TRBV20-1 | CSARDPAEAYNEQFF | TGCAGTGCTAGAGATCCAGCGGAGGCCTACAATGAGCAGTTCTTC
TRBJ1-2 | few | . | TRBV27 | CASSSQRLANYGYTF | TGTGCCAGCAGTTCTCAGCGATTAGCTAACTATGGCTACACCTTC
TRBJ2-7 | . | . | TRBV20-1 | CSAASSGYEQYF | TGCAGTGCCGCGTCCAGCGGGTACGAGCAGTACTTC
TRBJ1-5 | . | . | TRBV27 | CASSPSALEGGNQPQHF | TGTGCCAGCAGTCCGTCCGCGTTGGAAGGGGGGAATCAGCCCCAGCATTTT
TRBJ2-3 | . | TRBD1 | TRBV5-6 | CASSFGQGLADTQYF | TGTGCCAGCAGCTTCGGACAGGGGTTGGCAGATACGCAGTATTTT
TRBJ1-2 | few | . | TRBV5-1 | CASSPPDRPSGYTF | TGCGCCAGCAGCCCACCAGACAGGCCATCTGGCTACACCTTC
TRBJ2-7 | few | . | TRBV7-8 | CASSPGGHLSSYEQYF | TGTGCCAGCAGCCCTGGAGGACATCTGAGCTCCTACGAGCAGTACTTC
TRBJ1-4 | few | TRBD1 | TRBV5-1 | CAISRDSFTTNEKLFF | TGCGCCATCTCCCGGGACAGCTTTACAACTAATGAAAAACTGTTTTTT
TRBJ2-3 | few | . | TRBV5-5 | CASSFRDGFTDTQYF | TGTGCCAGCAGCTTCCGGGACGGATTCACAGATACGCAGTATTTT
TRBJ2-3 | few | TRBD1 | TRBV2 | CASPASGTGGIFADTQYF | TGTGCCAGTCCTGCCTCCGGGACAGGGGGGATATTTGCAGATACGCAGTATTTT
TRBJ2-7 | few | . | TRBV4-3 | CASSQVWGQGSYEQYF | TGCGCCAGCAGCCAAGTGTGGGGGCAGGGTTCCTACGAGCAGTACTTC
TRBJ1-5 | once | . | TRBV4-1 | CASSSRQDPGQPQHF | TGCGCCAGCAGCTCCCGACAGGACCCGGGACAGCCCCAGCATTTT
TRBJ1-1 | . | TRBD1 | TRBV2 | CASSDDRANTEAFF | TGTGCCAGCAGTGACGACAGGGCGAACACTGAAGCTTTCTTT
TRBJ1-2 | few | . | TRBV29-1 | CSVGRGGAYGYTF | TGCAGCGTTGGACGGGGGGGCGCCTATGGCTACACCTTC
TRBJ2-7 | few | . | TRBV12-3/TRBV12-4 | CASSFGRASEQYF | TGTGCCAGCAGTTTTGGGCGGGCCTCCGAGCAGTACTTC
TRBJ2-5 | few | . | TRBV10-3 | CAIGRGGGNQETQYF | TGTGCCATCGGCCGAGGGGGAGGGAACCAAGAGACCCAGTACTTC
TRBJ1-5 | . | . | TRBV19 | CASRKGGSNQPQHF | TGTGCCAGTAGGAAAGGGGGTAGCAATCAGCCCCAGCATTTT
TRBJ1-1 | . | . | TRBV7-2 | CASSLVAGRRNTEAFF | TGTGCCAGCAGCTTAGTGGCAGGGCGACGTAACACTGAAGCTTTCTTT
TRBJ2-5 | . | TRBD2 | TRBV11-2 | CASGPRTSGGLPQETQYF | TGTGCCAGCGGCCCGAGGACTAGCGGGGGCCTACCACAAGAGACCCAGTACTTC
TRBJ2-4 | . | . | TRBV12-3/TRBV12-4 | CASSLGRRAKNIQYF | TGTGCCAGCAGTTTAGGCCGCCGTGCCAAAAACATTCAGTACTTC
TRBJ2-4 | . | . | TRBV5-1 | CASSPWGSDIQYF | TGCGCCAGCAGCCCATGGGGTTCCGACATTCAGTACTTC
TRBJ1-1 | . | . | TRBV2 | CASSEALGYTEAFF | TGTGCCAGCAGTGAAGCGCTTGGCTACACTGAAGCTTTCTTT
TRBJ2-7 | . | . | TRBV7-6 | CASSLDRDHAYEQYF | TGTGCCAGCAGCTTAGACCGGGACCACGCCTACGAGCAGTACTTC
TRBJ1-5 | many | . | TRBV27 | CASSVHGRNQPQHF | TGTGCCAGCAGTGTTCACGGTCGCAATCAGCCCCAGCATTTT
TRBJ2-5 | once | . | TRBV11-3 | CASSLEEGMEETQYF | TGTGCCAGCAGCTTAGAGGAGGGGATGGAAGAGACCCAGTACTTC
TRBJ2-7 | . | TRBD2 | TRBV20-1 | CSGIPGLGSYEQYF | TGCAGTGGTATTCCGGGACTAGGGTCCTACGAGCAGTACTTC
TRBJ1-1 | . | TRBD1 | TRBV5-6 | CASSLDRGLWGTEAFF | TGTGCCAGCAGCTTGGACAGGGGGCTCTGGGGCACTGAAGCTTTCTTT
TRBJ2-2 | . | . | TRBV6-2/TRBV6-3 | CASRRTVLGELFF | TGTGCCAGCAGGAGGACAGTTCTAGGGGAGCTGTTTTTT
TRBJ2-1 | . | TRBD2 | TRBV2 | CASSGRASGYNEQFF | TGTGCCAGCAGTGGCAGGGCTAGCGGGTACAATGAGCAGTTCTTC
TRBJ2-7 | few | . | TRBV12-3/TRBV12-4 | CASSGAVNSYEQYF | TGTGCCAGCAGTGGAGCGGTCAACTCCTACGAGCAGTACTTC
TRBJ1-5 | . | . | TRBV18 | CASSPTGVQNQPQHF | TGTGCCAGCTCACCAACGGGGGTCCAAAATCAGCCCCAGCATTTT
TRBJ2-2 | . | . | TRBV10-2 | CSSTVNTGELFF | TGCTCCAGTACGGTGAACACCGGGGAGCTGTTTTTT
TRBJ1-4 | . | . | TRBV2 | CASRAQGLTNEKLFF | TGTGCCAGCAGGGCCCAGGGTTTAACTAATGAAAAACTGTTTTTT
TRBJ1-4 | few | . | TRBV19 | CATATPEKLFF | TGTGCCACCGCGACGCCGGAAAAACTGTTTTTT